These 32 T cell receptor beta chains came from one sample sequenced in a study of molecular identifiers for immune sequencing clone quantification. TCRdb processed the PCR reads anew with MiXCR; each CDR3 protein has one entry. Here the sample spans around 470,000 distinct CDR3 sequences, around 21% being singletons. Material for sequencing was naive CD8+ T cells from blood, with Jurkat cell RNA spiked in. As to subset: FACS-sorted CD8+CD4-CCR7+CD45RA+ naive T cells. The receptor set was obtained from a human donor in good health. Some libraries in this study had Jurkat cell RNA spiked in.

Ten or more counts support this clonotype. This sequence joins TRBV6-5 and TRBJ2-3; D uncertain. The CDR3 totals 13 residues. The V end was cut by 5 bases, the J end by 2 bases, with 8 bases between. The germline V gene encodes CDR1 MNHEY and CDR2 SVGAGI. CDR3 sequence reads: CASSPLITDTQYF. CDR3 sequence (DNA): TGTGCCAGCAGTCCCCTCATCACAGATACGCAGTATTTT.

The gene calls are TRBV7-2 and TRBJ2-1, with D perhaps matching TRBD2 (6 bases). Germline CDR1 SGHTA, CDR2 FQGNSA. The CDR3 runs 15 residues. Trimming shortened V by 1 base and J by 4 bases, and 11 bases separated the two germline ends. The CDR3 DNA is TGTGCCAGCAGCTTAGTCCTTAGCGGATACAATGAGCAGTTCTTC. This translates into CASSLVLSGYNEQFF.

The chain is built from TRBV11-2 and TRBJ2-5; TRBD2 aligns across 12 bases. Germline CDR1 reads SGHAT; CDR2 reads FQNNGV. The CDR3 has 16 amino acids. J was trimmed by 2 bases and V by 4 bases; bases with no gene match: 5. CDR3 amino acids: CASSSHGLAGQETQYF. In DNA, the CDR3 is TGTGCCAGCAGCTCCCACGGACTAGCGGGGCAAGAGACCCAGTACTTC.

The gene calls are TRBV19 and TRBJ1-1, with TRBD1 as a possible D gene (5 bases). With 3 bases removed from V and 8 bases from J, the gap between germline ends came to 10 bases. Germline-derived CDR1 and CDR2 are LNHDA and SQIVND (reference sequence). This CDR3 is 12 amino acids long. The CDR3 sequence is CASSIGNREAFF. CDR3 nucleotide sequence: TGTGCCAGTAGTATCGGAAACAGGGAAGCTTTCTTT.

The sample holds a few counts of this clonotype. The genes are TRBV27 and TRBJ1-5, with D possibly being TRBD1 (5 bases). Trimming left V 4 bases short and J 1 base short, with 17 bases between. The germline gives CDR1 MNHEY, CDR2 SMNVEV (reference sequence). The CDR3 spans 17 residues. The CDR3 region has the DNA TGTGCCAGCAGTTCGACAGCGAGTTTGAGGAGCAATCAGCCCCAGCATTTT. This codes for CASSSTASLRSNQPQHF.

This clonotype has at least ten counts. The V and J genes are TRBV28 and TRBJ2-7; TRBD2 might be the D (6 bases). CDR3 length: 11 residues. The V and J ends lost 7 bases and 13 bases respectively, with 17 bases between them. The germline CDR1 and CDR2 sequences are MDHEN and SYDVKM. The CDR3 DNA reads TGTGCCAGCACCGGGGGACGGACGTTATACTTC. It yields the protein CASTGGRTLYF.

The sample holds many counts of this clonotype. The rearrangement links TRBV28 to TRBJ2-3; 8 nucleotides align to TRBD1. V dropped 3 bases and J dropped 4; count of bases not matched to a gene: 6. The germline V gene has CDR1 MDHEN and CDR2 SYDVKM. The CDR3 consists of 15 residues. This chain's CDR3 is CASSFFQGAADTQYF. The CDR3 nucleotides read TGTGCCAGCAGTTTTTTCCAGGGGGCGGCAGATACGCAGTATTTT. Filled out from reference TRBV28 and TRBJ2-3, the complete variable domain reads DVKVTQSSRYLVKRTGEKVFLECVQDMDHENMFWYRQDPGLGLRLIYFSYDVKMKEKGDIPEGYSVSREKKERFSLILESASTNQTSMYLCASSFFQGAADTQYFGPGTRLTVL.

In this sample, this clonotype turned up many times. The chain recombines TRBV9 with TRBJ1-3; a possible D gene is TRBD1 (6 bases). CDR1 SGDLS and CDR2 YYNGEE come from the germline V gene. V was cut by 4 bases and J by 1 base, with 12 bases left in between. The CDR3 length is 15 residues. CDR3: CASSQIQGSGNTIYF. The CDR3, as DNA: TGTGCCAGCAGCCAAATCCAGGGGTCTGGAAACACCATATATTTT.

The V call is TRBV12-3 or TRBV12-4, the J call TRBJ2-1; D is perhaps TRBD2 (5 bases). The CDR3 consists of 16 residues. The V and J ends lost 6 bases and 5 bases respectively, with 20 bases between them. In nucleotides, the CDR3 is TGTGCCAGCAGCAGGACTCGCATTGGAGAAAACAATGAGCAGTTCTTC. Translation gives CASSRTRIGENNEQFF.

This clonotype was picked up many times. The V gene is TRBV7-6, the J gene TRBJ1-1; D is unclear. Germline CDR1 and CDR2: SGHVS and FNYEAQ. Deletions cut 5 bases from V and 0 bases from J, with 10 bases between. The CDR3 is 14 residues long. The CDR3 loop is CASSVGRMNTEAFF. Written as DNA, the CDR3 is TGTGCCAGCAGCGTAGGAAGGATGAACACTGAAGCTTTCTTT.

This clonotype has only one observation. The CDR3 carries no conserved terminal phenylalanine or tryptophan, so it likely arises from a read error. The chain couples TRBV14 to TRBJ2-7; no reliable D call. The V gene lost 0 bases and the J gene lost 3 bases, with 3 bases spanning the gap. Germline lookup yields CDR1 SGHDN and CDR2 FVKESK. The CDR3 loop spans 12 amino acids. The CDR3 DNA reads as TGTGCCAGCAGCCAAGATCACTACGAGCAGTACTCC. This translates into CASSQDHYEQYS.

This clonotype was observed at least ten times. The chain links TRBV14 to TRBJ1-1; 9 positions match TRBD1. J was trimmed by 6 bases and V by 4 bases; bases with no gene match: 12. This CDR3 is built from 16 residues. Germline V gene lookup returns CDR1 SGHDN and CDR2 FVKESK. As DNA, the CDR3 is TGTGCCAGCAGCCCACGGTATACAGGGGGCGGACCTGAAGCTTTCTTT. Translating gives CASSPRYTGGGPEAFF.

This clonotype was recorded a few times. The rearrangement joins TRBV30 to TRBJ2-3, with 10 bases matching TRBD2. Germline values: CDR1 GTSNPN, CDR2 SVGIG (reference sequence). This CDR3 is built from 18 residues. The J segment lost 7 bases and the V segment lost 3 bases, leaving 19 bases of the junction unmatched. The CDR3 loop reads CAWRAPKREGSKSNTQYF. CDR3 nucleotide sequence: TGTGCCTGGAGGGCCCCGAAGCGGGAGGGGAGTAAGTCAAATACGCAGTATTTT.

This clonotype was seen a few times. This chain links TRBV20-1 with TRBJ2-7; a weak D match, TRBD1 (6 bases). This CDR3 has 15 residues. CDR1 is DFQATT, CDR2 SNEGSKA, per germline (reference sequence). Trimming stripped 0 bases from V and 5 bases from J, with 17 bases between. In DNA, the CDR3 is TGCAGTGCTAGAGATCCCCTCCGGACAGCCGACGAGCAGTACTTC. Protein: CSARDPLRTADEQYF.

The chain is built from TRBV7-8 and TRBJ2-3; 12 bases are shared with TRBD2. CDR1 is SGHVS, CDR2 FQNEAQ, per germline. Trimming at V came to 8 bases and at J to 2 bases, leaving 5 bases not matched to a gene. This CDR3 region has 15 residues. The CDR3 loop is CASRWTSGVTDTQYF. In DNA, the CDR3 is TGTGCCAGCCGCTGGACTAGCGGGGTCACAGATACGCAGTATTTT.

About this clonotype: A single base separates this from a much larger clone, so it may be a read error. The chain has TRBV6-1 and TRBJ2-7; 11 bases align to TRBD2. This CDR3 region has 15 residues. Germline assignment: CDR1 MNHNS and CDR2 SASEGT. The CDR3 loop is CASSGQLAGVYGQYF. The CDR3 DNA sequence: TGTGCCAGCAGTGGCCAACTAGCGGGAGTGTACGGGCAGTACTTC.

This clonotype has a count of ten or more. Here the CDR3 reads CASSPYLAGVTAGELFF. The CDR3 DNA follows: TGTGCCAGTAGTCCCTACCTAGCGGGAGTTACGGCCGGGGAGCTGTTTTTT. V gene TRBV19 combines with J gene TRBJ2-2; TRBD2 matches at 10 bases. The CDR3 covers 17 residues. Germline V gives CDR1 LNHDA, CDR2 SQIVND (reference sequence). V was clipped by 5 bases and J by 6 bases; unmatched bases: 12.

V usage is TRBV25-1 and J usage is TRBJ2-5; D is undetermined. V lost 3 bases and J lost 3, with 17 bases in between. The CDR3 is 16 residues long. Germline CDR1 reads MGHDK; CDR2 reads SYGVNS. In DNA, the CDR3 is TGTGCCAGCAGTGAGCTAAGATCTGACCGAGAAGAGACCCAGTACTTC. Residues: CASSELRSDREETQYF.

Comments on this clonotype: A much larger clone is a single base away; this may be a read error. The chain combines TRBV28 with TRBJ2-3; a possible D gene is TRBD1 (5 bases). The CDR3 length is 15 residues. Germline lookup yields CDR1 MDHEN and CDR2 SYDVKM. CDR3 in amino acids: CASSFRDSSTDTQCF. CDR3 in DNA: TGTGCCAGCAGTTTCCGAGACAGCAGCACAGATACGCAGTGTTTT.

This clonotype occurred many times. This rearrangement joins TRBV7-9 to TRBJ2-5; 12 bases are a match to TRBD2. The CDR3 contains 15 residues. V lost 9 bases and J lost 1; bases outside the gene matches: 6. Germline V gene sequence: CDR1 SEHNR, CDR2 FQNEAQ (reference sequence). CDR3 loop: CASLLAGGPQETQYF. The CDR3 DNA follows: TGTGCCAGTCTACTAGCGGGAGGCCCCCAAGAGACCCAGTACTTC.

There are many counts of this clonotype. The rearrangement links TRBV5-6 to TRBJ2-7, with 8 nucleotides matching TRBD1. Per the germline V gene, CDR1 is SGHDT and CDR2 is YYEEEE. Unmatched junction bases numbered 2, after V lost 0 bases and J lost 3 bases. The CDR3 length is 14 residues. CDR3 nucleotides: TGTGCCAGCAGCTTGGCGACAGGGGTCTACGAGCAGTACTTC. This sequence encodes CASSLATGVYEQYF. Full variable domain (remainder filled in from reference TRBV5-6 and TRBJ2-7): DAGVTQSPTHLIKTRGQQVTLRCSPKSGHDTVSWYQQALGQGPQFIFQYYEEEERQRGNFPDRFSGHQFPNYSSELNVNALLLGDSALYLCASSLATGVYEQYFGPGTRLTVT.

This clonotype came up many times. J is TRBJ2-3 and V is TRBV6-2 or TRBV6-3; 11 bases are a match to TRBD2. CDR3 length: 18 amino acids. Per the germline V gene, CDR1 is MNHEY and CDR2 is SVGEGT. Unmatched junction bases numbered 11, after V lost 2 bases and J lost 4 bases. Here the CDR3 reads CASSYALAGEDPPDTQYF. The DNA for the CDR3 is TGTGCCAGCAGTTACGCACTAGCGGGGGAGGACCCACCAGATACGCAGTATTTT.

This clonotype has more than one count but fewer than ten. V and J are TRBV7-3 and TRBJ2-3; tentatively, D is TRBD2 (5 bases). From germline, CDR1 is SGHTA and CDR2 FQGTGA. V lost 5 bases, J lost 3 bases, and 18 bases lay in between. This CDR3 is built from 16 residues. CDR3 nucleotides: TGTGCCAGCAGCCCGGACGCGGGTGTAGGGACAGATACGCAGTATTTT. Protein product: CASSPDAGVGTDTQYF.

With respect to this clonotype: This may stem from a read error, because a much larger clone lies one nucleotide away. V usage is TRBV5-6 and J usage is TRBJ2-7, with D hard to call. This CDR3 is 13 amino acids long. Germline V lookup: CDR1 SGHDT, CDR2 YYEEEE. CDR3 DNA sequence: TGTGCCAGCAGCTTGACATCGGCCTACGTGCAGTACTTC. Translated, it gives CASSLTSAYVQYF.

The genes are TRBV2 and TRBJ2-7; possibly TRBD1 for D (5 bases). CDR1 SNHLY and CDR2 FYNNEI come from the germline V gene. V gave up 3 bases and J gave up 2 bases, with 14 bases separating them. CDR3 size: 15 residues. DNA of the CDR3: TGTGCCAGCAGTGATCCCGCAGGGATCACCTACGAGCAGTACTTC. It codes for CASSDPAGITYEQYF.

To note about this clonotype: One end of the junction does not line up with germline, which may come from a read error. The gene calls are TRBV10-3 and TRBJ1-4; D gene unclear. The CDR3 has 13 residues. From germline, CDR1 is ENHRY and CDR2 SYGVKD. The DNA for the CDR3 is TGTGCCATCAGTAGGGCAACTAGTGAAAAACTGTTTTTT. This gives the protein CAISRATSEKLFF.

This clonotype turned up a few times. V usage is TRBV7-9 and J usage is TRBJ2-2, with unresolved D. The ends were cut back, 5 bases at V and 7 bases at J, with 11 bases in the middle. The CDR3 covers 13 residues. Germline CDR1 and CDR2: SEHNR and FQNEAQ (reference sequence). The CDR3 loop is CASSLPGYGELFF. CDR3 DNA sequence: TGTGCCAGCAGCCTCCCGGGCTACGGGGAGCTGTTTTTT.

The sample holds a few counts of this clonotype. The V and J genes are TRBV28 and TRBJ2-7; possibly TRBD1 for D (5 bases). The CDR3 has 13 residues. Germline CDR1 is MDHEN and CDR2 is SYDVKM. V shed 6 bases and J shed 2 bases, with 11 bases lying between them. The CDR3 DNA follows: TGTGCCAGCAGCCTGATAGGGGCCTACGAGCAGTACTTC. Translation gives CASSLIGAYEQYF.

The table lists this clonotype with many counts. V gene TRBV2 combines with J gene TRBJ2-7, with 7 bases matching TRBD1. Germline CDR1 is SNHLY and CDR2 is FYNNEI. There are 14 residues in the CDR3. V lost 4 bases and J lost 2; bases outside the gene matches: 5. CDR3 sequence: CASSAGQFPYEQYF. Here the CDR3 DNA reads TGTGCCAGCAGTGCGGGACAGTTTCCCTACGAGCAGTACTTC.

The V call is TRBV12-3 or TRBV12-4, the J call TRBJ2-3; possible D gene TRBD2, 5 bases. The V end was cut by 7 bases, the J end by 1 base, with 15 bases between. CDR3 size: 15 residues. DNA for the CDR3: TGTGCCAGCACCCTCGGGGAACTGCGCACAGATACGCAGTATTTT. This encodes CASTLGELRTDTQYF.

As concerns this clonotype: A read error may explain this, as a much larger clone is one base away. V is TRBV6-5 and J is TRBJ2-7, with unresolved D. CDR3 length: 14 amino acids. Germline CDR1 reads MNHEY; CDR2 reads SVGAGI. DNA of the CDR3: TGTGCCCGCAGTTACGCCACCAAGGCGGAGGAGCAGTACTTC. Translation: CARSYATKAEEQYF.

As to this clonotype: A much bigger clone sits one base away, suggesting this may be a read error. The J gene is TRBJ2-7, the V gene TRBV4-1; TRBD1 matches 9 bases. This CDR3 spans 15 amino acids. The germline CDR1 and CDR2 sequences are MGHRA and YSYEKL. The V segment lost 1 base and the J segment 7 bases; nucleotides outside the gene matches: 8. CDR3 region: CASSQGTGDMGEQYF. For the CDR3, the DNA is TGCGCCAGCAGCCAAGGGACAGGGGACATGGGGGAGCAGTACTTC.